These 31 T cell receptor beta chains originate from one sample sequenced in a study of cytomegalovirus exposure and HLA in healthy donors. Researchers ran the PCR with 60 Vbeta and 13 Jbeta primers. Only in-frame clones appear in the TCRdb table, and some are missing; sequencing was by immunoSEQ multiplex PCR. The sample gives roughly 120,000 clones, approximately 82% of which show up once; roughly 12% is in the top ten. Specimen: PBMCs. Receptors originate from a man aged 30-40 years in good health and CMV-seropositive.

The chain joins TRBV5-5 to TRBJ2-7; no reliable D call. Germline V gene sequence: CDR1 SGHKS, CDR2 YYEKEE (reference sequence). The CDR3 runs to 14 residues. Trimming took 5 bases from V and 4 from J, leaving 16 bases between them. The CDR3 DNA is TGTGCCAGCAGTGTCTCCCCGACTCCGTACGAGCAGTACTTC. Translation: CASSVSPTPYEQYF.

This sequence joins TRBV5-4 and TRBJ2-1; D is undetermined. The CDR3 runs 12 residues. Trimming pared 4 bases from V and 10 bases from J, leaving 12 bases between. Per germline, CDR1 SGHNT and CDR2 YYREEE (reference sequence). The CDR3 loop is CASSQVPWEQFF. In nucleotides, the CDR3 is TGTGCCAGCAGCCAGGTCCCTTGGGAGCAGTTCTTC.

The V and J genes are TRBV6-1 and TRBJ1-3; D is undetermined. The CDR3 contains 12 residues. The germline V and J ends were trimmed by 7 bases and 0 bases, with 4 bases remaining between them. CDR1 is MNHNS, CDR2 SASEGT, per germline. The CDR3 protein is CASTSSGNTIYF. In nucleotides, the CDR3 is TGTGCCAGCACCAGCTCTGGAAACACCATATATTTT.

This clone came up a few times. J is TRBJ1-1 and V is TRBV5-1, with a tentative D call TRBD1 (5 bases). Trimming shortened V by 4 bases and J by 8 bases, and 18 bases separated the two germline ends. The germline CDR1 and CDR2 sequences are SGHRS and YFSETQ. The CDR3 consists of 14 residues. CDR3: CASSRTPGREEAFF. CDR3 sequence (DNA): TGCGCCAGCAGCAGAACCCCGGGACGGGAGGAAGCTTTCTTT.

The V gene is TRBV18, the J gene TRBJ1-1; TRBD1 matches at 7 bases. After removal of 6 bases from V and 3 bases from J, the junction contained 4 bases not matched to a gene. CDR1 and CDR2 (germline): KGHSH, LQKENI. This CDR3 is built from 13 residues. The CDR3 protein is CASSQGGYTEAFF. The DNA of the CDR3 is TGTGCCAGCTCCCAGGGGGGTTACACTGAAGCTTTCTTT.

The chain links TRBV6-5 to TRBJ1-5, with D maybe TRBD1 (6 bases). Trimming took off 2 bases at V and 6 bases at J, with 11 bases between the two ends. This CDR3 region has 14 residues. Germline lookup yields CDR1 MNHEY and CDR2 SVGAGI. The CDR3 DNA reads TGTGCCAGCAGTTACGGGAGGGGGGCTCAGCCCCAGCATTTT. Its protein product is CASSYGRGAQPQHF.

The chain joins TRBV19 to TRBJ1-2; 7 bases are a match to TRBD1. J gave up 7 bases and V 5 bases, and 10 bases lay outside the gene matches. This CDR3 comprises 14 residues. Germline CDR1 and CDR2: LNHDA and SQIVND (reference sequence). CDR3 residues: CASSPPRQGSGYTF. The CDR3 DNA follows: TGTGCCAGTAGTCCCCCCCGACAGGGAAGTGGCTACACCTTC.

The chain uses TRBV2 and TRBJ1-1; 8 nucleotides align to TRBD1. CDR3 length equals 20 residues. The J segment lost 3 bases and the V segment lost 0 bases, leaving 18 bases of the junction unmatched. CDR1 SNHLY and CDR2 FYNNEI come from the germline V gene. The CDR3 loop reads CASSEALPGQVTLSDTEAFF. The CDR3 nucleotides read TGTGCCAGCAGTGAAGCGCTTCCGGGACAGGTAACTTTGTCGGACACTGAAGCTTTCTTT.

The chain carries TRBV15 and TRBJ2-3; TRBD2 matches 11 bases. Germline V gives CDR1 LNHNV, CDR2 YYDKDF (reference sequence). The V segment lost 0 bases and the J segment 2 bases; nucleotides outside the gene matches: 7. This CDR3 has 18 residues. The CDR3 reads CATSREVRTSGPTDTQYF. DNA for the CDR3: TGTGCCACCAGCAGAGAAGTCCGGACTAGCGGGCCCACAGATACGCAGTATTTT.

The chain uses TRBV7-8 and TRBJ2-5, with 8 positions matching TRBD1. CDR1 SGHVS and CDR2 FQNEAQ come from the germline V gene. CDR3 length equals 13 residues. Trimming removed 4 bases from V and 7 bases from J; junction bases left unmatched: 5. The CDR3 nucleotides are TGTGCCAGCAGCTCTCAGGGGGCAAGGACCCAGTACTTC. It translates to CASSSQGARTQYF. The complete variable domain, with remaining parts taken from reference TRBV7-8 and TRBJ2-5, reads GAGVSQSPRYKVAKRGQDVALRCDPISGHVSLFWYQQALGQGPEFLTYFQNEAQLDKSGLPSDRFFAERPEGSVSTLKIQRTQQEDSAVYLCASSSQGARTQYFGPGTRLLVL.

The V and J genes are TRBV27 and TRBJ1-6; TRBD1 matches 8 bases. V shed 6 bases, J shed 7 bases, and the junction held 5 bases outside the gene matches. The CDR3 contains 14 residues. CDR1 and CDR2 (germline): MNHEY, SMNVEV (reference sequence). The CDR3 is CASSPDRVNSPLHF. The CDR3 DNA reads as TGTGCCAGCAGCCCGGACAGGGTGAATTCACCCCTCCACTTT.

DNA of the CDR3: TGTGCCAGCAGCCAAGGGGGCGGGAGACTTGAGACCCAGTACTTC. It yields the protein CASSQGGGRLETQYF. The rearrangement links TRBV14 to TRBJ2-5; 7 positions agree with TRBD2. This CDR3 contains 15 residues. V shed 1 base, J shed 5 bases, and the junction held 7 bases outside the gene matches. The V gene's germline CDR1 is SGHDN and CDR2 FVKESK.

About this clone: Compared with germline, one end of the junction differs, possibly owing to a read error. The chain joins TRBV2 to TRBJ1-6, with TRBD1 as a possible D gene (5 bases). The CDR3 contains 14 residues. Germline V gene sequence: CDR1 SNHLY, CDR2 FYNNEI. The CDR3 spells CASTEWGENSPLHF. In nucleotides, the CDR3 is TGTGCCAGCACTGAATGGGGGGAGAATTCACCCCTCCACTTT.

The J gene is TRBJ1-6, the V gene TRBV28; D is possibly TRBD1 (5 bases). The CDR3 has 15 residues. The germline CDR1 and CDR2 sequences are MDHEN and SYDVKM. V was shortened by 5 bases and J by 7 bases, with 15 bases between the two germline ends. Written as DNA, the CDR3 is TGTGCCAGCAGTGCAAGGGGTTCCCTCAATTCACCCCTCCACTTT. Translated: CASSARGSLNSPLHF.

This clone has only a few counts. The chain combines TRBV5-4 with TRBJ2-1, with 11 bases that match TRBD1. Germline V gene data show CDR1 as SGHNT and CDR2 as YYREEE (reference sequence). This CDR3 has 14 residues. Trimming at V came to 2 bases and at J to 9 bases, leaving 4 bases not matched to a gene. This chain's CDR3 is CASSFGTGGGEQFF. The CDR3 nucleotides are TGTGCCAGCAGCTTTGGGACAGGGGGGGGTGAGCAGTTCTTC.

The V call is TRBV28, the J call TRBJ2-7, with 9 bases matching TRBD2. The germline gives CDR1 MDHEN, CDR2 SYDVKM. This CDR3 has 16 residues. Trimming cost V 0 bases and J 4 bases; bases outside gene matches: 7. CDR3 amino acids: CASSLWRGGSNYEQYF. CDR3 DNA sequence: TGTGCCAGCAGTTTATGGCGGGGGGGGTCGAATTACGAGCAGTACTTC.

This chain uses TRBV9 with TRBJ2-5; a possible D gene is TRBD1 (6 bases). Deletions cut 3 bases from V and 5 bases from J, with 8 bases between. The germline V gene has CDR1 SGDLS and CDR2 YYNGEE. The CDR3 consists of 12 residues. As DNA, the CDR3 is TGTGCCAGCAGCGGACAGGCGGAGACCCAGTACTTC. Amino acid sequence: CASSGQAETQYF.

This chain joins TRBV7-9 and TRBJ2-3; D gene unclear. The V gene's germline CDR1 is SEHNR and CDR2 FQNEAQ (reference sequence). The V end was cut by 6 bases, the J end by 3 bases, with 4 bases between. CDR3 length equals 11 residues. The CDR3 loop reads CASSSTDTQYF. CDR3 DNA: TGTGCCAGCAGTTCGACAGATACGCAGTATTTT. The variable domain in full, with the rest retrieved from reference TRBV7-9 and TRBJ2-3, is DTGVSQNPRHKITKRGQNVTFRCDPISEHNRLYWYRQTLGQGPEFLTYFQNEAQLEKSRLLSDRFSAERPKGSFSTLEIQRTEQGDSAMYLCASSSTDTQYFGPGTRLTVL.

The gene calls are TRBV2 and TRBJ1-2, with D maybe TRBD1 (5 bases). Germline values: CDR1 SNHLY, CDR2 FYNNEI. Trimming pared 5 bases from V and 5 bases from J, leaving 15 bases between. The CDR3 is made up of 14 amino acids. CDR3 protein: CASSLTAGSYGYTF. Here the CDR3 DNA reads TGTGCCAGCAGTTTGACAGCAGGGTCATATGGCTACACCTTC.

The rearrangement uses TRBV7-9 and TRBJ1-4; D possibly corresponds to TRBD1 (6 bases). Per the germline V gene, CDR1 is SEHNR and CDR2 is FQNEAQ (reference sequence). The CDR3 covers 17 residues. V shed 5 bases and J shed 6 bases, with 22 bases lying between them. In nucleotides, the CDR3 is TGTGCCAGCAGCAAGGAGGGGTCGGGGGGCCTTCATGAAAAACTGTTTTTT. Amino acids: CASSKEGSGGLHEKLFF.

This clone was seen a single time. This chain uses TRBV11-2 with TRBJ2-3; maybe TRBD1 (5 bases). The CDR3 extends over 13 amino acids. The V and J ends lost 5 bases and 1 base respectively, with 7 bases between them. Germline CDR1 SGHAT, CDR2 FQNNGV. CDR3 sequence (DNA): TGTGCCAGCAGCCAAGGGGGCACAGATACGCAGTATTTT. Encoded protein: CASSQGGTDTQYF. The variable domain in full, with the rest retrieved from reference TRBV11-2 and TRBJ2-3, is EAGVAQSPRYKIIEKRQSVAFWCNPISGHATLYWYQQILGQGPKLLIQFQNNGVVDDSQLPKDRFSAERLKGVDSTLKIQPAKLEDSAVYLCASSQGGTDTQYFGPGTRLTVL.

The V call is TRBV7-9, the J call TRBJ2-1, with 8 bases that match TRBD1. In germline, CDR1 is SEHNR, CDR2 FQNEAQ (reference sequence). The junction had 9 bases not matched to a gene; V was cut back by 5 bases and J by 3 bases. CDR3 size: 16 residues. The DNA of the CDR3 is TGTGCCAGCAGCAAAGAACAGGGGGTTAGCTACAATGAGCAGTTCTTC. This encodes CASSKEQGVSYNEQFF. Complete variable domain (other parts from reference TRBV7-9 and TRBJ2-1): DTGVSQNPRHKITKRGQNVTFRCDPISEHNRLYWYRQTLGQGPEFLTYFQNEAQLEKSRLLSDRFSAERPKGSFSTLEIQRTEQGDSAMYLCASSKEQGVSYNEQFFGPGTRLTVL.

This clone occurred a few times. The V gene is TRBV19, the J gene TRBJ1-2; 7 nucleotides align to TRBD1. CDR3 length: 15 residues. Germline V gives CDR1 LNHDA, CDR2 SQIVND (reference sequence). The V segment lost 9 bases and the J segment 0 bases; nucleotides outside the gene matches: 10. The CDR3 region has the DNA TGTGCCAGCAGTGCAGGTACAGGGGCTAACTATGGCTACACCTTC. Residues: CASSAGTGANYGYTF.

The chain carries TRBV4-1 and TRBJ2-5, with D perhaps TRBD2 (6 bases). The germline V and J ends were trimmed by 4 bases and 3 bases, with 15 bases remaining between them. This CDR3 contains 15 residues. Germline V lookup: CDR1 MGHRA, CDR2 YSYEKL. The CDR3 DNA reads as TGCGCCAGCAGCCCATTCGGGGGTCTGAAAGAGACCCAGTACTTC. It specifies CASSPFGGLKETQYF.

The chain has TRBV2 and TRBJ2-2; no reliable D call. Trimming removed 5 bases from V and 4 bases from J, with 5 bases in between. Per the germline V gene, CDR1 is SNHLY and CDR2 is FYNNEI. There are 12 residues in the CDR3. The CDR3 DNA reads TGTGCCAGCAGTCCAGGCACCGGGGAGCTGTTTTTT. It is translated as CASSPGTGELFF.

V gene TRBV6-5 combines with J gene TRBJ2-7, with TRBD2 matching 11 bases. CDR1 MNHEY and CDR2 SVGAGI come from the germline V gene. The CDR3 covers 15 residues. V gave up 4 bases and J gave up 3 bases; unmatched junction bases: 5. CDR3 in amino acids: CASSLTSGAIYEQYF. The CDR3 nucleotides are TGTGCCAGCAGTTTGACTAGCGGGGCCATCTACGAGCAGTACTTC.

The chain is built from TRBV6-1 and TRBJ1-1, with a possible D match to TRBD1 (5 bases). Germline V gives CDR1 MNHNS, CDR2 SASEGT. The CDR3 runs 13 residues. Trimming cost V 8 bases and J 1 base, with 11 bases left between them. CDR3 sequence reads: CASHRQKNTEAFF. Written as DNA, the CDR3 is TGTGCCAGCCATAGACAGAAGAACACTGAAGCTTTCTTT.

This chain uses TRBV30 with TRBJ2-6; tentatively, D is TRBD1 (6 bases). Trimming took off 8 bases at V and 2 bases at J, with 19 bases between the two ends. This CDR3 has 16 residues. The germline V gene encodes CDR1 GTSNPN and CDR2 SVGIG (reference sequence). The CDR3, as DNA: TGTGCCAGCCGGGGCAGGGGAAACGCTGGGGCCAACGTCCTGACTTTC. This codes for CASRGRGNAGANVLTF.

The chain combines TRBV6-5 with TRBJ1-6; 8 positions agree with TRBD1. The V and J ends lost 0 bases and 6 bases, in that order; junction bases with no gene match: 1. Looked up from germline, CDR1 is MNHEY and CDR2 is SVGAGI. This CDR3 is built from 15 residues. CDR3: CASSYSTGVNSPLHF. The CDR3 coding sequence is TGTGCCAGCAGTTACTCGACAGGGGTTAATTCACCCCTCCACTTT.

This clone has only a few counts. The CDR3 region has the DNA TGTGCCAGCAGCTTCCCCGGGGAGACCCAGTACTTC. It specifies CASSFPGETQYF. The chain has TRBV7-9 and TRBJ2-5; D not certain. The CDR3 has 12 residues. Germline values: CDR1 SEHNR, CDR2 FQNEAQ (reference sequence). V was shortened by 3 bases and J by 5 bases, with 7 bases between the two germline ends.

This clone appeared a few times. This rearrangement joins TRBV7-2 to TRBJ1-1; no firm D call. Germline lookup yields CDR1 SGHTA and CDR2 FQGNSA. The CDR3 is 12 amino acids. Between the trimmed V and J ends, which lost 4 bases and 4 bases, there was a span of 7 bases. The CDR3 loop reads CASSSQITEAFF. The CDR3 bases are TGTGCCAGCAGCTCACAAATCACTGAAGCTTTCTTT.